What follows is one T cell receptor beta chain and its context. Isolated RNA was reverse transcribed into cDNA used as the sequencing template. The data were produced by immunoSEQ multiplex PCR, yet TCRdb's version contains in-frame clones alone and is incomplete. The sample shows about 200,000 clones, around 57% of them seen only once. This sample is drawn from a study of CD8+ T cells in alopecia areata. About the study: A regimen of oral tofacitinib, 5 to 10 mg twice daily, was given to treated patients.

The CDR3 contains 15 residues. Trimming took 5 bases from V and 5 from J, leaving 18 bases between them. In germline, CDR1 is SGHVS, CDR2 FQNEAQ. Treatment indicated: oral pan-JAK inhibitor, 5-10 mg twice daily. This TCR came from a human donor with alopecia areata. V is TRBV7-8 and J is TRBJ2-5; D ambiguous. The input for sequencing was CD4+ T cells sorted from blood, taken at week 4, from a patient treated with tofacitinib. The CDR3 region is CASSQIGTRRETQYF. Here the CDR3 DNA reads TGTGCCAGCAGCCAGATAGGCACTCGGCGGGAGACCCAGTACTTC.